The 8 T cell receptor beta chains below were found in one sample sequenced in a study of molecular identifiers for immune sequencing clone quantification. Each CDR3 protein is one row after TCRdb ran MiXCR on the PCR reads. This sample carries 460,000 or so distinct CDR3 sequences, about a quarter of them seen once, and the ten largest clones take roughly 0.77%. Sequencing input: naive CD8+ T cells from blood, with Jurkat cell RNA spiked in. Noted subset: FACS-sorted CD8+CD4-CCR7+CD45RA+ naive T cells. The receptors were gathered from a human donor in good health. Some libraries in this study had Jurkat cell RNA spiked in.

This chain connects TRBV7-9 to TRBJ2-3, with a possible D match to TRBD1 (6 bases). The CDR3 contains 13 residues. Trimming left V 5 bases short and J 6 bases short, with 12 bases between. The germline V gene has CDR1 SEHNR and CDR2 FQNEAQ (reference sequence). Written as DNA, the CDR3 is TGTGCCAGCAGCCTACAGGGTTTCGATACGCAGTATTTT. This sequence encodes CASSLQGFDTQYF.

In its sample, this clonotype was seen once. This rearrangement joins TRBV7-9 to TRBJ1-1; the D is unclear. Per germline, CDR1 SEHNR and CDR2 FQNEAQ (reference sequence). Trimming took 5 bases from V and 0 from J, leaving 16 bases between them. The CDR3 covers 16 residues. The CDR3: CASSPTEDPMNTEAFF. The CDR3 coding sequence is TGTGCCAGCAGCCCTACCGAGGACCCTATGAACACTGAAGCTTTCTTT.

Worth noting for this clonotype: A read error may be the cause here, since a much bigger clone is one base away. The CDR3 end shows no conserved phenylalanine or tryptophan, and so a read error is likely. The rearrangement links TRBV20-1 to TRBJ1-1, with D unclear. CDR3 length: 13 amino acids. Looked up from germline, CDR1 is DFQATT and CDR2 is SNEGSKA (reference sequence). V was shortened by 3 bases and J by 1 base, with 9 bases between the two germline ends. CDR3 protein: CSASGEANTEAFI. CDR3 nucleotide sequence: TGCAGTGCTAGTGGGGAAGCGAACACTGAAGCTTTCATT.

This chain uses TRBV7-6 with TRBJ2-2, with 9 nucleotides matching TRBD2. Trimming at V came to 1 base and at J to 6 bases, leaving 6 bases not matched to a gene. Germline V gives CDR1 SGHVS, CDR2 FNYEAQ. CDR3 length: 16 residues. The CDR3 sequence: CASSLVLAGASGELFF. CDR3 nucleotide sequence: TGTGCCAGCAGCTTAGTTTTAGCGGGAGCTTCCGGGGAGCTGTTTTTT.

About this clonotype: The conserved final phenylalanine or tryptophan is absent from the CDR3, which likely points to a read error. This sequence joins TRBV7-3 and TRBJ2-7; D is ambiguous. This CDR3 is 11 amino acids long. Per germline, CDR1 SGHTA and CDR2 FQGTGA. The CDR3 DNA follows: TGTGCATGGCTTCTTTCGCGCGAGCAGTACTCC. This gives the protein CAWLLSREQYS.

This clonotype was picked up one time. The V and J genes are TRBV5-1 and TRBJ2-7; D perhaps matches TRBD1 (7 bases). Germline V CDR1 and CDR2: SGHRS, YFSETQ. Trimming shortened V by 1 base and J by 4 bases, and 18 bases separated the two germline ends. The CDR3 extends over 16 amino acids. For the CDR3, the DNA is TGCGCCAGCAGCTTGTCGTTGGAGGGGGCGGGGTACGAGCAGTACTTC. It yields the protein CASSLSLEGAGYEQYF.

This clonotype was recorded at least ten times. The V call is TRBV7-8, the J call TRBJ1-1; weak D call: TRBD1 (5 bases). The CDR3 covers 17 residues. The V and J ends lost 1 base and 5 bases respectively, with 20 bases between them. CDR1 is SGHVS and CDR2 is FQNEAQ in the germline V gene. This CDR3 reads CASSLGWRGKYLTEAFF. The CDR3 nucleotides are TGTGCCAGCAGCTTAGGGTGGCGGGGGAAATATCTGACTGAAGCTTTCTTT.

A remark on this clonotype: A much bigger clone sits one base away, suggesting this may be a read error. The rearrangement links TRBV27 to TRBJ2-7; no reliable D call. V lost 4 bases to trimming and J lost 7 bases, with 14 bases between them. Germline values: CDR1 MNHEY, CDR2 SMNVEV (reference sequence). The CDR3 runs to 13 residues. The CDR3: CASSSLLWGEQYF. In DNA, the CDR3 is TGTGCCAGCAGTTCGCTTCTCTGGGGTGAGCAGTACTTC.